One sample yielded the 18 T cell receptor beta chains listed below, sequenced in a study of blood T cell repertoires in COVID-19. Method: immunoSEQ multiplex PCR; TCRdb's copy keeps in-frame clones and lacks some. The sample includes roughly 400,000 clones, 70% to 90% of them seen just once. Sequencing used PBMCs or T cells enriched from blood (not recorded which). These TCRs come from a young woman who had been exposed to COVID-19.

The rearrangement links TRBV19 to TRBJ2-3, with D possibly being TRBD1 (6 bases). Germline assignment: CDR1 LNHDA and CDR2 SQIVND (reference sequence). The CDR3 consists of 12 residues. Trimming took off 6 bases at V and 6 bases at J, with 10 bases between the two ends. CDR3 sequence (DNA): TGTGCCAGTAGCCCGAGGGGGGATACGCAGTATTTT. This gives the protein CASSPRGDTQYF.

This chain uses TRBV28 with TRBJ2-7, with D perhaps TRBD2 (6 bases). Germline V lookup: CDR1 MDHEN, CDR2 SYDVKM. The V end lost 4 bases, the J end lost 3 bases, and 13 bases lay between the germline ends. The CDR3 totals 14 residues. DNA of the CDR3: TGTGCCAGCAGTTCCGGCGGGAACCGCTACGAGCAGTACTTC. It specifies CASSSGGNRYEQYF.

CDR3 region: CASSDQGRANQPQHF. The CDR3 coding sequence is TGTGCCAGCAGCGATCAGGGGCGCGCCAATCAGCCCCAGCATTTT. This chain joins TRBV5-8 and TRBJ1-5, with D maybe TRBD1 (6 bases). Germline assignment: CDR1 SGHTS and CDR2 YDEGEE. The ends were cut back, 4 bases at V and 3 bases at J, with 14 bases in the middle. The CDR3 spans 15 residues. Together with reference TRBV5-8 and TRBJ1-5, the CDR3 gives the full variable domain: EAGVTQSPTHLIKTRGQQATLRCSPISGHTSVYWYQQALGLGLQFLLWYDEGEERNRGNFPPRFSGRQFPNYSSELNVNALELEDSALYLCASSDQGRANQPQHFGDGTRLSIL.

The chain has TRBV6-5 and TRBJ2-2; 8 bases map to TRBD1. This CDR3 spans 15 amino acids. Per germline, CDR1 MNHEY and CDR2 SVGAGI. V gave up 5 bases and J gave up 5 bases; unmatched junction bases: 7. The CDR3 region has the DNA TGTGCCAGCAGTAAAACAGGGGGAAGGACCGGGGAGCTGTTTTTT. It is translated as CASSKTGGRTGELFF.

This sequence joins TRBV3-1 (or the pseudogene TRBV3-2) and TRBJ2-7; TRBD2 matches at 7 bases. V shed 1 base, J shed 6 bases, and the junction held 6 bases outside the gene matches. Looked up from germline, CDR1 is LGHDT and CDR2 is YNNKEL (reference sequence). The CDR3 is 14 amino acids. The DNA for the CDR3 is TGTGCCAGCAGCCAAGGCGGGAGTAATAGCGAGCAGTACTTC. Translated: CASSQGGSNSEQYF.

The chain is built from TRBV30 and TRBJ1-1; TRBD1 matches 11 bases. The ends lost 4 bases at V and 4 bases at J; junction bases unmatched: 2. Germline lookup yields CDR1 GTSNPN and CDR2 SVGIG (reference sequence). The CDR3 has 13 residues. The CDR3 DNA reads TGTGCCTGGATGGGACAGGGGGTCACTGAAGCTTTCTTT. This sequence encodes CAWMGQGVTEAFF.

CDR3 amino acids: CASSLSAASGRVETQYF. As DNA, the CDR3 is TGTGCCAGCAGCTTAAGTGCGGCTAGCGGGAGAGTAGAGACCCAGTACTTC. V usage is TRBV7-8 and J usage is TRBJ2-5; 10 positions match TRBD2. The CDR3 runs 17 residues. J was trimmed by 4 bases and V by 2 bases; bases with no gene match: 10. The V gene's germline CDR1 is SGHVS and CDR2 FQNEAQ.

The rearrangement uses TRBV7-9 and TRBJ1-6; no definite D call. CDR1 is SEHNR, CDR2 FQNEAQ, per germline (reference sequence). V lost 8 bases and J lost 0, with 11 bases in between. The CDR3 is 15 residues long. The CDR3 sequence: CASGVGGSYNSPLHF. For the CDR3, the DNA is TGTGCCAGCGGCGTAGGCGGCTCCTATAATTCACCCCTCCACTTT.

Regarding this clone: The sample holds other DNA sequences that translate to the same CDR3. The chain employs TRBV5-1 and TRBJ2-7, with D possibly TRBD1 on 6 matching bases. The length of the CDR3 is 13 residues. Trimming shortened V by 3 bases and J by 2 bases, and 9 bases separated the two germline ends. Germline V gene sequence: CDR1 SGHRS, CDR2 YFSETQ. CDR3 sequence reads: CASSSTGTYEQYF. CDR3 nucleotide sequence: TGCGCCAGCAGCTCGACAGGAACCTACGAGCAGTACTTC.

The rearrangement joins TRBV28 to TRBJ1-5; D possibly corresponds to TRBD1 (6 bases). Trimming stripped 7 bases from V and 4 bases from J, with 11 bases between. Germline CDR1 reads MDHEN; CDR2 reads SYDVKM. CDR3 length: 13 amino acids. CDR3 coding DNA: TGTGCCAGCACCCGACAGGAAAATCAGCCCCAGCATTTT. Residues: CASTRQENQPQHF.

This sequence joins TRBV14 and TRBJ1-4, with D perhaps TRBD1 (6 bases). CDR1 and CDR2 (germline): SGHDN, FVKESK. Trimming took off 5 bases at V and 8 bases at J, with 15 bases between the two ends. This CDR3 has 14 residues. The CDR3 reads CASSDGQTREKLFF. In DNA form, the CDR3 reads TGTGCCAGCAGCGACGGACAGACTCGCGAAAAACTGTTTTTT.

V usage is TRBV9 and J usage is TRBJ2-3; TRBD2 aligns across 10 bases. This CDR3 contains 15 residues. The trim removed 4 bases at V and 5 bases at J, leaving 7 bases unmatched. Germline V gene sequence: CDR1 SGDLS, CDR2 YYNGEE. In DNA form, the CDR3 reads TGTGCCAGCAGCCCCCGCGAGCGGGAGGGAGATACGCAGTATTTT. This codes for CASSPREREGDTQYF.

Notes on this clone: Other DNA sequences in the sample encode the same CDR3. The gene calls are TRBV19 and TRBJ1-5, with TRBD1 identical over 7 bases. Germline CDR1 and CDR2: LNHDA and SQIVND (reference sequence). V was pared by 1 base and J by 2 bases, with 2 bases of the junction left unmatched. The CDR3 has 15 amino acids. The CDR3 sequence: CASSIGTGGNQPQHF. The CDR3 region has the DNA TGTGCCAGTAGTATAGGTACAGGGGGCAATCAGCCCCAGCATTTT.

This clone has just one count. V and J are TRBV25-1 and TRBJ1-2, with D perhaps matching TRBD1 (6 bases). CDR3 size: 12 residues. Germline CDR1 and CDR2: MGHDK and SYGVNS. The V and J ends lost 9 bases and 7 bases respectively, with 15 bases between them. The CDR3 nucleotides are TGTGCCAGTCAGGGGAGGGGCAGTGGCTACACCTTC. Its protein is CASQGRGSGYTF.

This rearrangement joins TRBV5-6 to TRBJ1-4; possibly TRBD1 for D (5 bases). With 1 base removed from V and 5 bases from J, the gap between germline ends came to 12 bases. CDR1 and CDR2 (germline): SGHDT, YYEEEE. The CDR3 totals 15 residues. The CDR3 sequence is CASSLSGGRNEKLFF. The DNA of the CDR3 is TGTGCCAGCAGCTTGTCCGGGGGAAGAAATGAAAAACTGTTTTTT.

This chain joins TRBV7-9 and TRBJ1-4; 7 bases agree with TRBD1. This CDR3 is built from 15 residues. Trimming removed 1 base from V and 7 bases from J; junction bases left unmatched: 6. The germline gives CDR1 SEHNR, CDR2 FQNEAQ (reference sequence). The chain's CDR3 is CASSLGQGLVEKLFF. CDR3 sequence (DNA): TGTGCCAGCAGCTTAGGACAGGGTTTGGTTGAAAAACTGTTTTTT.

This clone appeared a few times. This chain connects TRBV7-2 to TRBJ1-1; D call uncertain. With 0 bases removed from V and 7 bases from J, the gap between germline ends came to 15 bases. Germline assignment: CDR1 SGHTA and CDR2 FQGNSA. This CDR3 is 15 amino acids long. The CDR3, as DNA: TGTGCCAGCAGCTTAGCATTGGGGAGGACGGGTGAAGCTTTCTTT. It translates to CASSLALGRTGEAFF.

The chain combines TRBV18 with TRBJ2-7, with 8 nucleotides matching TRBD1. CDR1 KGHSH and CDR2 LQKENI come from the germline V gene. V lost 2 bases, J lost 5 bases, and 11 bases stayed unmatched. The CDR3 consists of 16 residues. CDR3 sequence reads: CASSPNLDRARNEQYF. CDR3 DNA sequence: TGTGCCAGCTCACCAAATTTGGACAGGGCCCGCAACGAGCAGTACTTC. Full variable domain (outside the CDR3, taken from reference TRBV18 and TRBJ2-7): NAGVMQNPRHLVRRRGQEARLRCSPMKGHSHVYWYRQLPEEGLKFMVYLQKENIIDESGMPKERFSAEFPKEGPSILRIQQVVRGDSAAYFCASSPNLDRARNEQYFGPGTRLTVT.